This T cell receptor beta chain was sequenced in a study of Graves' ophthalmopathy and Graves' hyperthyroidism. The germline V gene encodes CDR1 SGDLS and CDR2 YYNGEE. Unmatched junction bases numbered 5, after V lost 4 bases and J lost 2 bases. The CDR3 totals 16 residues. This clonotype was seen at least ten times. Diagnoses were established from clinical symptoms, serum thyroxine, TRAb, thyroid ultrasound and orbital computed tomography. Amplification of the TCR beta CDR3 regions used RNA transcripts (as template). Second-round multiplex PCR came after a first-round RT-PCR that employed HTBI primers. TCRdb reprocessed the multiplex PCR reads via MiXCR and lists one record per CDR3 protein. The table lists approximately 210,000 distinct CDR3 sequences, 25% to 30% of them singletons.

This clonotype was obtained from a man aged 50-59 years with Graves' ophthalmopathy. This chain connects TRBV9 to TRBJ2-2; 10 bases are a match to TRBD1. Material: peripheral blood. As DNA, the CDR3 is TGTGCCAGCAGCTTGGGACAGGGGTCAAACACCGGGGAGCTGTTTTTT. Amino acids: CASSLGQGSNTGELFF.